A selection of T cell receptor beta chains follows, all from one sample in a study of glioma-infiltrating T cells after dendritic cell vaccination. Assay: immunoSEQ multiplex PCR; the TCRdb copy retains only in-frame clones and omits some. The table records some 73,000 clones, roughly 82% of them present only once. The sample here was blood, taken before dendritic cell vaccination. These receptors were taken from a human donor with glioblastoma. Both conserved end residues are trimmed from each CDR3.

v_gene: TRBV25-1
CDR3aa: ASTRWGEEGELF

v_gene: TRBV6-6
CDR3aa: ASRGGGNYGYT

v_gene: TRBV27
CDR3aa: ATTGAGGINQPQH

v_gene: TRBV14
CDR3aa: ASSRNRDRGGREKLF

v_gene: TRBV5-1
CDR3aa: ASSPSTGADTIY

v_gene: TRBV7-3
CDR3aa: ASSPDGSVDTQY

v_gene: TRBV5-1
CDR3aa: ASSLTEMNTEAF

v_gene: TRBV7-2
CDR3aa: ASSLAASRVGETQY

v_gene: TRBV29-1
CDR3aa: SHNWREETQY

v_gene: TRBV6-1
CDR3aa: ASSEALTANYGYT

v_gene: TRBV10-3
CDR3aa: AISPDSDYGYT

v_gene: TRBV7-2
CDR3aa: ASSRGGEAYNEQF

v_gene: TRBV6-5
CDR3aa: ASSSVGTGDYEQY

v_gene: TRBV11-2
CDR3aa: ASSPQGGHLAPQH

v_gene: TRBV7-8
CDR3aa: ASSPGQGGQPQH

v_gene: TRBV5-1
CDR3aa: ASNLQDNEQF

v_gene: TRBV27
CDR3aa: ASSFDTLSNQPQH

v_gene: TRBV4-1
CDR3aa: ASSPIPRQGFRNTIY

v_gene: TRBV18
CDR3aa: ASSPARGPKNIQY

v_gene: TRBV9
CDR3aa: ASSVGQVSGNGYT

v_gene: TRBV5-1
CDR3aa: ASSLTGQEVNTQY

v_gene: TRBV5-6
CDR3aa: ASSPVGTSASYEQY

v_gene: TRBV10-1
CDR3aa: ASSVGGTDTQY

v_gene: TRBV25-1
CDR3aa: ASSEGGLAQETQY

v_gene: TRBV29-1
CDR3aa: SVGSGHPIPPYYGYT

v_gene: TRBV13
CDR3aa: ASSPRRLAGGPDEQF

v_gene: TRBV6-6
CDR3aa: ASDRGTEAF

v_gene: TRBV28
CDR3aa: ASSLGGPGTGELF

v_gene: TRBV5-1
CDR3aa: ASSSPGRGGDTQY

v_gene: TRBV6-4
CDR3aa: ANLFRGQETQY

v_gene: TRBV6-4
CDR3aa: ARGQGEKNEKLF

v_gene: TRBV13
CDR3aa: ASSLGSDRTEAF

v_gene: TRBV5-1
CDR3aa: ASSPGGLGAQPQH

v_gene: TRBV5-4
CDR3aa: ASSRQHNEQF

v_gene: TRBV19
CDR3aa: ASSPWTGGNEQF